The source of this T cell receptor (beta chain) is a study of blood T cell repertoires in COVID-19 (TCRdb year 2020). Notes on the research overall: Samples covering the acute and convalescent phases of COVID-19 were provided by collaborators in the United States, Italy and Spain. The material from the prospective study consisted of cDNA or gDNA derived from T cells, B-cell-depleted T cells, or PBMCs. The dataset comprised deeply sampled blood TCRbeta repertoires from subjects exposed to, actively infected with, or recovered from COVID-19. A freely available public database, intended as a resource for researchers studying the immune response to SARS-CoV-2, is where the repertoires were released. The samples were drawn from the first 160 participants of the ongoing ImmuneRACE study and from some 1,300 subjects provided by 6 global collaborators. The sample metadata nearly always contained a de-identified subject ID, COVID-19 status, age in years and sex. HLA class I and class II types, where available, came from metadata supplied by the sample provider rather than from assay-based typing. Beyond this particular receptor, the publication reports: How much clinical and demographic metadata was included differed by source and by participant, and the metadata was provided uncurated.

A second Seattle source provided samples from volunteer blood donors who had recovered from COVID-19. Each collaborating institution followed its own protocols to collect whole blood in K2EDTA tubes. For TCRbeta analysis, collaborator samples were shipped as frozen whole blood, as isolated PBMCs, or as DNA extracted from either sample type. TCRbeta CDR3 regions were amplified from genomic DNA by means of the immunoSEQ Assay, a bias-controlled multiplex PCR. The paper's data handling went like this. Nucleated cell counts per sample were estimated from amplification of reference gene primers within the assay. To quantify the absolute abundance of each unique TCRbeta CDR3 rearrangement, sequence reads were collapsed and filtered. Productive Simpson clonality was computed per sample as the square root of Simpson's diversity index over productive rearrangements. Not all clones reach the TCRdb copy of this immuneACCESS table, which keeps in-frame sequences only. Checked studies attribute under half of the gap to unresolved V genes and leave the rest unexplained. The V and J calls and clone size were taken over from that table, and D and trimming were inferred from the DNA. Across this sample there are 150,000 to 200,000 clones, with 80% to 90% seen only once. 0.7% to 0.9% of the sample is in the top ten clones.

Regarding this clone: Its antigen remains unidentified. Base qualities are not recorded, but no much larger clone differs from it by a single base.

This receptor was taken from a woman aged 18-30 years who had recovered from COVID-19. Sequenced: peripheral blood.

The DNA is as follows: TGTGCCAGCAGCTTGGGACTAGCGGTTAACACAGATACGCAGTATTTT. Its translation reads: CASSLGLAVNTDTQYF. Recombination joined TRBV11-1 with TRBJ2-3; TRBD2 matches 11 bases in the middle. From the cysteine up to the phenylalanine, the CDR3 has a length of 16 residues. Left in the record is the CDR3 DNA by itself, 48 bases read in frame from the first base. V is pruned by 3 bases and J by 2 bases, leaving 4 bases of the junction without a gene match. The germline V gene (reference sequence) yields SGHAT for CDR1 and FQDESV for CDR2.